This T cell receptor beta chain was found in a study of post-analysis software for immune sequencing data. Turning to the study itself: Relapsing-remitting, secondary progressive and progressive-relapsing courses of multiple sclerosis were included.

The CDR3 has 12 residues. Germline V gene sequence: CDR1 DFQATT, CDR2 SNEGSKA (reference sequence). Between the trimmed V and J ends, which lost 6 bases and 13 bases, there was a span of 19 bases. Overall study findings and caveats: Analysis by F measure revealed that same-batch samples clustered strongly together. Patients carried roughly 5 TRBV segments more frequently than controls did, and TRBV5-6, TRBV5-1 and TRBV20-1 were among them. Among multiple sclerosis patients, normalized Chao1 diversity was significantly below that of controls.

This clonotype has a handful of counts. The antigen is undetermined. Unique molecular identifiers were present in the TCR beta cDNA libraries. It was from about 0.94 to 9.7 million T cells that some 460,000 cDNA molecules came. TCRdb passed the PCR reads through MiXCR, listing each CDR3 protein once. The sample records about 820,000 distinct CDR3 sequences, 53% being singletons. The sequence came from a girl aged 10 to 17 with multiple sclerosis. The source material was blood. V usage is TRBV20-1 and J usage is TRBJ2-1, with D unclear. For the CDR3, the DNA is TGCAGTGCCTACTCTCTGGCCGTCTCACAGTTCTTC. Protein: CSAYSLAVSQFF.